The 26 T cell receptor beta chains below were found in one sample sequenced in a study of T-cell memory formation after mild COVID-19. MiXCR, run by TCRdb on the 5' RACE reads, gives a single entry per CDR3 protein. This table holds roughly 560,000 distinct CDR3 sequences, around 21% found once. Sequences were obtained from PBMCs or a T cell subset sorted from them (not recorded which). The receptors come from an adult woman who had mild COVID-19 (a few samples of this study predate the infection). Cell type and time point are not known.

This rearrangement joins TRBV18 to TRBJ2-5; D is unresolved. The CDR3 covers 13 residues. CDR1 is KGHSH and CDR2 is LQKENI in the germline V gene. The V and J ends lost 1 base and 0 bases respectively, with 3 bases between them. The CDR3 spells CASSPQNQETQYF. CDR3 bases: TGTGCCAGCTCACCACAGAACCAAGAGACCCAGTACTTC.

This clonotype has a handful of counts. J is TRBJ2-1 and V is TRBV10-3, with TRBD2 matching 13 bases. This CDR3 has 16 amino acids. The V gene end was trimmed by 0 bases and the J gene end by 6 bases; junction bases not matched to a gene: 2. Germline-derived CDR1 and CDR2 are ENHRY and SYGVKD. The CDR3 spells CAISESGTSGVNEQFF. In nucleotides, the CDR3 is TGTGCCATCAGTGAGTCCGGGACTAGCGGGGTCAATGAGCAGTTCTTC.

The rearrangement joins TRBV4-1 to TRBJ2-1; D might be TRBD1 or TRBD2, each matching 5 bases. With 4 bases removed from V and 2 bases from J, the gap between germline ends came to 12 bases. CDR1 is MGHRA, CDR2 YSYEKL, per germline. This CDR3 comprises 15 residues. The CDR3 DNA sequence: TGCGCCAGCAGCCCAGGGACCCTCGCCTACAATGAGCAGTTCTTC. Translated, it gives CASSPGTLAYNEQFF.

This clonotype occurred a few times. The rearrangement uses TRBV24-1 and TRBJ1-1; the D is unclear. Trimming cost V 3 bases and J 2 bases, with 9 bases left between them. The CDR3 totals 14 residues. Germline V gene sequence: CDR1 KGHDR, CDR2 SFDVKD. This CDR3 is CATSDGVGNTEAFF. The CDR3 bases are TGTGCCACCAGTGATGGGGTCGGAAACACTGAAGCTTTCTTT.

The chain links TRBV12-3 or TRBV12-4 to TRBJ2-5, with TRBD2 matching 14 bases. Losses at the gene ends were 4 bases for V and 1 base for J; bases not matched to a gene: 8. CDR3 size: 18 residues. In nucleotides, the CDR3 is TGTGCCAGCAGTTATGGACTAGCGGGGGGTGCGACCCAAGAGACCCAGTACTTC. Translated, it gives CASSYGLAGGATQETQYF.

This clonotype was recorded a few times. This chain joins TRBV7-3 and TRBJ2-1; TRBD2 matches 10 bases. This CDR3 region has 17 residues. Germline V CDR1 and CDR2: SGHTA, FQGTGA. With 0 bases clipped from V and 6 bases from J, the junction kept 8 bases outside the gene matches. The CDR3 spells CASSLTPLQRGGNEQFF. The CDR3 DNA sequence: TGTGCCAGCAGCTTAACCCCCTTACAGCGGGGGGGCAATGAGCAGTTCTTC.

This clonotype was counted many times. V usage is TRBV29-1 and J usage is TRBJ2-5; D ambiguous. CDR3 length: 14 amino acids. The V end was cut by 4 bases, the J end by 0 bases, with 12 bases between. Germline V gives CDR1 SQVTM, CDR2 ANQGSEA. The CDR3 DNA reads as TGCAGCGTTGTTCCCACAGCGTACCAAGAGACCCAGTACTTC. Protein product: CSVVPTAYQETQYF.

The sample holds one count of this clonotype. The J gene is TRBJ2-2, the V gene TRBV15; D remains unclear. Per germline, CDR1 LNHNV and CDR2 YYDKDF (reference sequence). This CDR3 has 14 residues. V was cut by 1 base and J by 5 bases, with 8 bases left in between. The CDR3 DNA reads as TGTGCCACCAGCAGAGTTCCTGATACCGGGGAGCTGTTTTTT. Translation gives CATSRVPDTGELFF.

This clonotype was counted only a few times. The V and J genes are TRBV4-2 and TRBJ2-5; no firm D call. Germline assignment: CDR1 LGHNA and CDR2 YNFKEQ. This CDR3 spans 13 amino acids. The ends were cut back, 4 bases at V and 4 bases at J, with 10 bases in the middle. The CDR3 loop is CASSRLLGETQYF. In nucleotides, the CDR3 is TGTGCCAGCAGCCGCCTCCTTGGAGAGACCCAGTACTTC.

This clonotype was detected a few times. CDR3 region: CASSEQGTSTDTQYF. The CDR3 nucleotides are TGTGCCAGCAGCGAACAGGGGACTAGCACAGATACGCAGTATTTT. The rearrangement links TRBV6-5 to TRBJ2-3; possible D gene TRBD1, 7 bases. This CDR3 is 15 amino acids long. Germline V gene sequence: CDR1 MNHEY, CDR2 SVGAGI. V was pared by 6 bases and J by 0 bases, with 13 bases between.

This clonotype was observed a few times. This chain connects TRBV5-1 to TRBJ2-5; D perhaps matches TRBD2 (6 bases). V lost 0 bases, J lost 2 bases, and 14 bases lay in between. Looked up from germline, CDR1 is SGHRS and CDR2 is YFSETQ. The CDR3 loop spans 16 amino acids. CDR3 DNA: TGCGCCAGCAGCTTGGGGAGGGCGGCAGCACAAGAGACCCAGTACTTC. This sequence encodes CASSLGRAAAQETQYF.

The genes are TRBV12-3 or TRBV12-4 and TRBJ1-5; 7 bases agree with TRBD1. J lost 4 bases, V lost 11 bases, and 14 bases had no gene match. CDR3 size: 15 residues. The CDR3 DNA is TGTGCCTCGACGGGACAGTTGGCTACGAATCAGCCCCAGCATTTT. Translated: CASTGQLATNQPQHF.

This chain connects TRBV6-2 or TRBV6-3 to TRBJ2-7; D unresolved. Between the trimmed V and J ends, which lost 7 bases and 4 bases, there was a span of 11 bases. Germline V gives CDR1 MNHEY, CDR2 SVGEGT. The CDR3 sequence is 12 residues long. This CDR3 reads CASTSRVYEQYF. The CDR3 DNA follows: TGTGCCAGCACCAGCAGAGTTTACGAGCAGTACTTC.

The CDR3 is CASSIDGSGGREQFF. The DNA for the CDR3 is TGTGCCAGCAGTATTGACGGGTCGGGAGGTCGGGAGCAGTTCTTC. The chain joins TRBV12-3 or TRBV12-4 to TRBJ2-1; 7 bases align to TRBD2. V trimming: 5 bases; J trimming: 10 bases; junction bases outside the gene matches: 14. The CDR3 sequence is 15 residues long.

A few counts support this clonotype. This chain connects TRBV18 to TRBJ1-5; 8 bases agree with TRBD1. CDR3 length: 18 amino acids. Trimming took 3 bases from V and 2 from J; bases not matched to a gene: 12. Germline CDR1 KGHSH, CDR2 LQKENI. CDR3 sequence (DNA): TGTGCCAGCTCACCTACGGGACAGGCGGGCCCTGGCAATCAGCCCCAGCATTTT. Translation gives CASSPTGQAGPGNQPQHF.

This chain links TRBV9 with TRBJ2-1, with D maybe TRBD1 (5 bases). The CDR3 length is 16 residues. Per germline, CDR1 SGDLS and CDR2 YYNGEE. V lost 3 bases to trimming and J lost 0 bases, with 13 bases between them. The CDR3 sequence is CASSAPTGSSYNEQFF. In nucleotides, the CDR3 is TGTGCCAGCAGCGCACCCACAGGATCCTCCTACAATGAGCAGTTCTTC.

This clonotype was recorded many times. V gene TRBV4-3 combines with J gene TRBJ2-3, with D possibly called TRBD1 or TRBD2 (5 bases each). V was cut by 3 bases and J by 0 bases, with 10 bases left in between. This CDR3 is built from 15 residues. CDR1 is LGHNA and CDR2 is YSLEER in the germline V gene. The CDR3 reads CASSQGTVSTDTQYF. DNA for the CDR3: TGCGCCAGCAGCCAGGGGACCGTTAGCACAGATACGCAGTATTTT.

This clonotype showed up just a few times. The chain has TRBV7-9 and TRBJ2-3; TRBD2 might be the D (5 bases). The CDR3 sequence is 13 residues long. The germline V and J ends were trimmed by 5 bases and 10 bases, with 16 bases remaining between them. Germline V CDR1 and CDR2: SEHNR, FQNEAQ (reference sequence). CDR3 nucleotides: TGTGCCAGCAGCGCGGGCCGGGGAAAGCCGCAGTATTTT. It is translated as CASSAGRGKPQYF.

The rearrangement uses TRBV3-1 and TRBJ2-7; D might be TRBD2 (6 bases). The CDR3 extends over 14 amino acids. Germline V CDR1 and CDR2: LGHDT, YNNKEL (reference sequence). Trimming cost V 4 bases and J 3 bases, with 13 bases left between them. CDR3 DNA sequence: TGTGCCAGCAGCCGAGGGACTGTTTTCTACGAGCAGTACTTC. Translating gives CASSRGTVFYEQYF.

The V call is TRBV24-1, the J call TRBJ2-2; 9 bases match TRBD1. The CDR3 length is 16 residues. Germline lookup yields CDR1 KGHDR and CDR2 SFDVKD. With V trimmed by 9 bases and J by 1 base, 8 bases remained unmatched. The CDR3 region is CATDAAGQGNTGELFF. The CDR3 region has the DNA TGTGCCACCGATGCAGCGGGACAGGGGAACACCGGGGAGCTGTTTTTT.

This clonotype came up many times. The CDR3 here is CASSLSGGTQYF. The CDR3 DNA follows: TGTGCCAGCAGCTTATCGGGAGGTACGCAGTATTTT. The V call is TRBV7-9, the J call TRBJ2-3; 7 bases align to TRBD2. This CDR3 has 12 residues. Germline CDR1 SEHNR, CDR2 FQNEAQ (reference sequence). With 2 bases clipped from V and 8 bases from J, the junction kept 1 base outside the gene matches. The full variable domain, completed using reference TRBV7-9 and TRBJ2-3, is DTGVSQNPRHKITKRGQNVTFRCDPISEHNRLYWYRQTLGQGPEFLTYFQNEAQLEKSRLLSDRFSAERPKGSFSTLEIQRTEQGDSAMYLCASSLSGGTQYFGPGTRLTVL.

The gene calls are TRBV5-5 and TRBJ1-1, with no clear D. The germline CDR1 and CDR2 sequences are SGHKS and YYEKEE (reference sequence). The CDR3 contains 14 residues. V was clipped by 4 bases and J by 5 bases, with 15 bases between them. The CDR3, as DNA: TGTGCCAGCAGCACCCGGCTTTCGCGAACTGAAGCTTTCTTT. Its protein is CASSTRLSRTEAFF.

This clonotype was counted between two and nine times. This sequence joins TRBV7-9 and TRBJ2-2; D is undetermined. The germline V gene has CDR1 SEHNR and CDR2 FQNEAQ (reference sequence). Trimming stripped 6 bases from V and 6 bases from J, with 5 bases between. The length of the CDR3 is 11 residues. The CDR3 sequence: CASSISGELFF. For the CDR3, the DNA is TGTGCCAGCAGTATATCCGGGGAGCTGTTTTTT.

This chain joins TRBV5-1 and TRBJ2-5; TRBD2 matches 8 bases. Germline-derived CDR1 and CDR2 are SGHRS and YFSETQ. J was trimmed by 5 bases and V by 0 bases; bases with no gene match: 3. CDR3 length: 14 amino acids. The CDR3 loop is CASSLDQRGETQYF. CDR3 coding DNA: TGCGCCAGCAGCTTGGATCAGCGGGGGGAGACCCAGTACTTC.

The chain combines TRBV19 with TRBJ1-2; 8 nucleotides agree with TRBD1. Germline V gene sequence: CDR1 LNHDA, CDR2 SQIVND (reference sequence). J lost 2 bases, V lost 3 bases, and 11 bases had no gene match. The length of the CDR3 is 17 residues. This CDR3 reads CASSIPPRQGTNYGYTF. In nucleotides, the CDR3 is TGTGCCAGTAGTATCCCACCTCGACAGGGGACGAACTATGGCTACACCTTC. The variable domain in full, with the rest retrieved from reference TRBV19 and TRBJ1-2, is DGGITQSPKYLFRKEGQNVTLSCEQNLNHDAMYWYRQDPGQGLRLIYYSQIVNDFQKGDIAEGYSVSREKKESFPLTVTSAQKNPTAFYLCASSIPPRQGTNYGYTFGSGTRLTVV.

This rearrangement joins TRBV12-3 or TRBV12-4 to TRBJ2-2; TRBD1 is a possible D gene (7 bases). The length of the CDR3 is 16 residues. V lost 5 bases and J 6 bases, leaving 19 bases between the germline ends. CDR3 nucleotides: TGTGCCAGCAGTCCGCGGGACAGCGCCAAGGCCGGGGAGCTGTTTTTT. Its translation: CASSPRDSAKAGELFF.